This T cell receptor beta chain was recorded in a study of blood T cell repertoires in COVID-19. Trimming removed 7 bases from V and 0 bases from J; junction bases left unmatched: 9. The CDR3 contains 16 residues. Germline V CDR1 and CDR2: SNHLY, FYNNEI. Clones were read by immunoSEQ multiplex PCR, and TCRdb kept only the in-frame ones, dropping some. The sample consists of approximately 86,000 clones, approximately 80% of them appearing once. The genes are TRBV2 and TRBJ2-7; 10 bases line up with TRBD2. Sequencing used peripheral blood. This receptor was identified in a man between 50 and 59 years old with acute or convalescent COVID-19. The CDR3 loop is CASNPGLAMSSYEQYF. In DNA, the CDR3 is TGTGCCAGCAACCCGGGACTAGCGATGAGCTCCTACGAGCAGTACTTC.